These 18 T cell receptor beta chains were all obtained from the same sample, sequenced in a study of blood T cell repertoires in COVID-19. Clones were sequenced by immunoSEQ multiplex PCR, and TCRdb holds only the in-frame ones, with some missing. The profile covers a few hundred thousand clones, with about 88% appearing a single time and approximately 1.7% taken by the ten largest. Material: peripheral blood. The receptors derive from a man aged 70-80 years with acute or convalescent COVID-19.

This clone was observed once. The V call is TRBV6-5, the J call TRBJ2-5, with D possibly TRBD2 on 5 matching bases. V lost 6 bases to trimming and J lost 7 bases, with 15 bases between them. CDR1 is MNHEY and CDR2 is SVGAGI in the germline V gene. The CDR3 extends over 13 amino acids. DNA of the CDR3: TGTGCCAGCAGCCGAGGGATTCGTTTGACCCAGTACTTC. It yields the protein CASSRGIRLTQYF.

Many counts were recorded for this clone. This sequence joins TRBV7-3 and TRBJ2-3; D might be TRBD2 (5 bases). This CDR3 has 14 residues. V lost 2 bases and J 2 bases, leaving 8 bases between the germline ends. The germline V gene encodes CDR1 SGHTA and CDR2 FQGTGA. In nucleotides, the CDR3 is TGTGCCAGCAGCTTAGGGAGTCACACAGATACGCAGTATTTT. Encoded protein: CASSLGSHTDTQYF.

This sequence joins TRBV11-1 and TRBJ2-1; no reliable D call. The ends were cut back, 5 bases at V and 2 bases at J, with 10 bases in the middle. Germline CDR1 SGHAT, CDR2 FQDESV (reference sequence). CDR3 length: 14 residues. CDR3 in DNA: TGTGCCAGCAGCCCGAAGAGAACCTACAATGAGCAGTTCTTC. Translating gives CASSPKRTYNEQFF.

The chain carries TRBV19 and TRBJ1-1, with a tentative D call TRBD1 (5 bases). Trimming removed 3 bases at V and 4 bases at J, with 15 bases between. The germline V gene encodes CDR1 LNHDA and CDR2 SQIVND (reference sequence). CDR3 length: 15 residues. The DNA of the CDR3 is TGTGCCAGTAGTATCCCTGCAGGGCGCGGCACTGAAGCTTTCTTT. Its protein product is CASSIPAGRGTEAFF.

This rearrangement joins TRBV23-1 to TRBJ2-3, with 10 positions matching TRBD2. TRBV23-1 is known as an ORF, though its function is uncertain. This CDR3 spans 16 amino acids. Unmatched junction bases numbered 9, after V lost 5 bases and J lost 4 bases. For the CDR3, the DNA is TGCGCCAGCAGTGGACAGCGGGAGGGTTACCCAGATACGCAGTATTTT. Encoded protein: CASSGQREGYPDTQYF.

The chain is built from TRBV19 and TRBJ1-4; 7 nucleotides match TRBD1. V trimming: 4 bases; J trimming: 5 bases; junction bases outside the gene matches: 7. Looked up from germline, CDR1 is LNHDA and CDR2 is SQIVND (reference sequence). The CDR3 spans 15 residues. In DNA, the CDR3 is TGTGCCAGTAGTAGAACAGGGGCTATGAATGAAAAACTGTTTTTT. Amino acid sequence: CASSRTGAMNEKLFF.

The V call is TRBV4-2, the J call TRBJ2-1; 7 bases are shared with TRBD2. Trimming at V came to 7 bases and at J to 0 bases, leaving 3 bases not matched to a gene. The CDR3 covers 14 residues. Germline V gene data show CDR1 as LGHNA and CDR2 as YNFKEQ. This chain's CDR3 is CASTRTSSYNEQFF. DNA for the CDR3: TGTGCCAGCACTAGGACTAGCTCCTACAATGAGCAGTTCTTC.

The rearrangement uses TRBV5-1 and TRBJ2-2; 11 positions match TRBD1. V was pared by 7 bases and J by 0 bases, with 5 bases of the junction left unmatched. Germline V lookup: CDR1 SGHRS, CDR2 YFSETQ. The CDR3 is 16 amino acids. The CDR3 sequence is CASSDRGPSNTGELFF. In DNA form, the CDR3 reads TGCGCCAGCTCGGACAGGGGGCCATCGAACACCGGGGAGCTGTTTTTT. The variable domain in full, with the rest retrieved from reference TRBV5-1 and TRBJ2-2, is KAGVTQTPRYLIKTRGQQVTLSCSPISGHRSVSWYQQTPGQGLQFLFEYFSETQRNKGNFPGRFSGRQFSNSRSEMNVSTLELGDSALYLCASSDRGPSNTGELFFGEGSRLTVL.

This chain connects TRBV28 to TRBJ1-2; 11 bases agree with TRBD1. The V segment lost 7 bases and the J segment 4 bases; nucleotides outside the gene matches: 8. In germline, CDR1 is MDHEN, CDR2 SYDVKM. The CDR3 is 15 residues long. The CDR3 sequence: CASTVGQGAIYGYTF. The CDR3, as DNA: TGTGCCAGCACCGTCGGACAGGGGGCAATCTATGGCTACACCTTC.

V is TRBV18 and J is TRBJ2-1, with D unresolved. This CDR3 has 12 amino acids. Trimming left V 0 bases short and J 8 bases short, with 5 bases between. Germline CDR1 is KGHSH and CDR2 is LQKENI. CDR3 nucleotides: TGTGCCAGCTCACCACCGAACTATGAGCAGTTCTTC. The encoded protein is CASSPPNYEQFF.

The rearrangement joins TRBV5-8 to TRBJ1-2; 10 positions agree with TRBD1. Trimming cost V 4 bases and J 5 bases; bases outside gene matches: 5. The CDR3 length is 14 residues. In germline, CDR1 is SGHTS, CDR2 YDEGEE. The CDR3 protein is CASSHRTGGYGYTF. The CDR3 DNA reads TGTGCCAGCAGCCATCGGACAGGGGGGTATGGCTACACCTTC.

This chain uses TRBV24-1 with TRBJ2-1; D perhaps matches TRBD2 (6 bases). V was clipped by 4 bases and J by 8 bases, with 20 bases between them. Germline V gives CDR1 KGHDR, CDR2 SFDVKD. The CDR3 spans 16 residues. The CDR3, as DNA: TGTGCCACCAGTGACGTTGGGGGAGGAGGAAAGGATGAGCAGTTCTTC. As protein: CATSDVGGGGKDEQFF.

The V gene is TRBV28, the J gene TRBJ2-6; TRBD1 agrees at 12 bases. CDR3 length: 18 residues. Germline V gene data show CDR1 as MDHEN and CDR2 as SYDVKM. The J segment lost 3 bases and the V segment lost 2 bases, leaving 5 bases of the junction unmatched. For the CDR3, the DNA is TGTGCCAGCAGTTTAATCGGGACAGGGGGCTTTGGGGCCAACGTCCTGACTTTC. Amino acid sequence: CASSLIGTGGFGANVLTF. Looking up the rest from reference TRBV28 and TRBJ2-6 gives the full variable domain: DVKVTQSSRYLVKRTGEKVFLECVQDMDHENMFWYRQDPGLGLRLIYFSYDVKMKEKGDIPEGYSVSREKKERFSLILESASTNQTSMYLCASSLIGTGGFGANVLTFGAGSRLTVL.

V is TRBV6-1 and J is TRBJ2-1, with D maybe TRBD2 (5 bases). Germline V gene sequence: CDR1 MNHNS, CDR2 SASEGT. The CDR3 extends over 12 amino acids. V lost 3 bases and J 13 bases, leaving 13 bases between the germline ends. CDR3 protein: CASSETGSEQFF. The CDR3 region has the DNA TGTGCCAGCAGTGAGACGGGGTCGGAACAGTTCTTC.

V usage is TRBV3-1 (or the pseudogene TRBV3-2) and J usage is TRBJ2-1, with 7 bases aligning to TRBD2. The trim removed 5 bases at V and 12 bases at J, leaving 10 bases unmatched. The CDR3 is 13 amino acids. Germline lookup yields CDR1 LGHDT and CDR2 YNNKEL (reference sequence). CDR3 region: CASSSGLGARQFF. For the CDR3, the DNA is TGTGCCAGCAGCTCAGGACTAGGAGCGCGGCAGTTCTTC.

As regards this clone: Other nucleotide sequences in the sample specify the same CDR3. The genes are TRBV7-3 and TRBJ1-6; 8 bases map to TRBD1. This CDR3 spans 14 amino acids. Trimming removed 4 bases from V and 7 bases from J; junction bases left unmatched: 3. CDR1 and CDR2 from the germline V gene are SGHTA and FQGTGA. The chain's CDR3 is CASSSTGGNSPLHF. CDR3 DNA: TGTGCCAGCAGCTCCACAGGGGGAAATTCACCCCTCCACTTT.

This chain uses TRBV28 with TRBJ2-7, with D possibly being TRBD1 (6 bases). The CDR3 is 14 residues long. V was clipped by 3 bases and J by 0 bases, with 9 bases between them. Germline V gene data show CDR1 as MDHEN and CDR2 as SYDVKM. The CDR3 is CASSFTGSSYEQYF. DNA for the CDR3: TGTGCCAGCAGTTTCACAGGGAGCTCCTACGAGCAGTACTTC. Full variable domain (rest looked up from reference TRBV28 and TRBJ2-7): DVKVTQSSRYLVKRTGEKVFLECVQDMDHENMFWYRQDPGLGLRLIYFSYDVKMKEKGDIPEGYSVSREKKERFSLILESASTNQTSMYLCASSFTGSSYEQYFGPGTRLTVT.

The rearrangement joins TRBV27 to TRBJ1-2; D gene uncertain. This CDR3 has 12 residues. CDR1 is MNHEY and CDR2 is SMNVEV in the germline V gene (reference sequence). V was clipped by 5 bases and J by 4 bases, with 8 bases between them. The CDR3, as DNA: TGTGCCAGCAGTGACTACAGCTATGGCTACACCTTC. The encoded protein is CASSDYSYGYTF.